A single sample gave rise to the 14 T cell receptor beta chains below, sequenced in a study of blood T cell repertoires in COVID-19 (dated by TCRdb to the early 2020s). Library creation used the immunoSEQ multiplex PCR assay. TCRdb provides this immuneACCESS table in a form limited to in-frame rearrangements. Some clones are lacking; in checked studies, under half of them reflect an unresolved V gene, and why the rest are absent is not known. The sample table records 150,000 to 200,000 clones; 82% of these occur just once. The top ten hold roughly a tenth of the sample. Sequencing input: peripheral blood. The receptors here all came from a woman older than 75 with active or convalescent COVID-19.

V is TRBV6-5 and J is TRBJ1-1; D perhaps matches TRBD1 (5 bases). Germline-derived CDR1 and CDR2 are MNHEY and SVGAGI. Trimming cost V 7 bases and J 0 bases, with 12 bases left between them. The CDR3 extends over 14 amino acids. CDR3 region: CASNKDTMNTEAFF. In DNA form, the CDR3 reads TGTGCCAGCAATAAGGACACTATGAACACTGAAGCTTTCTTT.

This clone was seen only once. CDR3 loop: CASSLVIAEDNEQFF. The CDR3 region has the DNA TGTGCCAGCAGCTTAGTAATAGCGGAGGACAATGAGCAGTTCTTC. The chain couples TRBV7-9 to TRBJ2-1; D is perhaps TRBD2 (6 bases). Germline V gene sequence: CDR1 SEHNR, CDR2 FQNEAQ (reference sequence). CDR3 length: 15 amino acids. V was shortened by 1 base and J by 5 bases, with 12 bases between the two germline ends. The full variable domain, rest sourced from reference TRBV7-9 and TRBJ2-1, is DTGVSQNPRHKITKRGQNVTFRCDPISEHNRLYWYRQTLGQGPEFLTYFQNEAQLEKSRLLSDRFSAERPKGSFSTLEIQRTEQGDSAMYLCASSLVIAEDNEQFFGPGTRLTVL.

The V and J genes are TRBV5-1 and TRBJ1-2, with 8 bases that match TRBD1. Germline V gene lookup returns CDR1 SGHRS and CDR2 YFSETQ. Germline trimming cut 0 bases from V and 8 bases from J; bases unmatched to any gene: 9. CDR3 size: 15 residues. CDR3 nucleotide sequence: TGCGCCAGCAGCTTGGACAGGGGGGAAATACGAGGCTACACCTTC. Translating gives CASSLDRGEIRGYTF.

This clone came up a few times. The chain couples TRBV5-1 to TRBJ1-1; weak D call: TRBD1 (6 bases). From germline, CDR1 is SGHRS and CDR2 YFSETQ. The CDR3 runs to 17 residues. V lost 3 bases and J 3 bases, leaving 21 bases between the germline ends. Here the CDR3 DNA reads TGCGCCAGCAGCTCGTCCGCGACAGCCAGACAGGACACTGAAGCTTTCTTT. Protein product: CASSSSATARQDTEAFF.

This clone was observed a handful of times. The rearrangement joins TRBV5-4 to TRBJ2-5; possible D gene TRBD2, 5 bases. Trimming pared 2 bases from V and 5 bases from J, leaving 13 bases between. The CDR3 has 14 amino acids. Germline V gives CDR1 SGHNT, CDR2 YYREEE (reference sequence). Here the CDR3 DNA reads TGTGCCAGCAGCTTAGCGACCCGAGGGGAGACCCAGTACTTC. Amino acids: CASSLATRGETQYF.

The gene calls are TRBV6-4 and TRBJ1-5, with D unclear. Germline CDR1 and CDR2: MRHNA and SNTAGT. The CDR3 runs 16 residues. V was clipped by 2 bases and J by 3 bases, with 14 bases between them. CDR3 protein: CASSDPHTRVNQPQHF. CDR3 bases: TGTGCCAGCAGTGACCCCCATACACGGGTCAATCAGCCCCAGCATTTT.

The chain joins TRBV6-5 to TRBJ1-2; possibly TRBD1 for D (6 bases). V was trimmed by 4 bases and J by 2 bases, leaving 17 bases between them. Germline values: CDR1 MNHEY, CDR2 SVGAGI. The CDR3 spans 16 residues. The chain's CDR3 is CASSSGRLTGNYGYTF. The CDR3 bases are TGTGCCAGCAGTTCTGGGCGGTTGACAGGAAACTATGGCTACACCTTC.

The V gene is TRBV11-2, the J gene TRBJ2-7, with 10 bases aligning to TRBD1. Germline CDR1 is SGHAT and CDR2 is FQNNGV. There are 16 residues in the CDR3. J was trimmed by 5 bases and V by 0 bases; bases with no gene match: 7. DNA of the CDR3: TGTGCCAGCAGCTTAGACCGGGACAGGGGTTACGACGAGCAGTACTTC. This translates into CASSLDRDRGYDEQYF.

This clone appeared a single time. The chain joins TRBV28 to TRBJ1-2; D is ambiguous. This CDR3 spans 12 amino acids. The V end was cut by 6 bases, the J end by 7 bases, with 12 bases between. CDR1 is MDHEN, CDR2 SYDVKM, per germline. CDR3 sequence (DNA): TGTGCCAGCAGCCTTCTTCGTGTTGGCTACACCTTC. It specifies CASSLLRVGYTF.

This sequence joins TRBV11-2 and TRBJ1-4, with D perhaps TRBD1 (6 bases). The V end lost 4 bases, the J end lost 4 bases, and 16 bases lay between the germline ends. This CDR3 is 16 amino acids long. The germline V gene encodes CDR1 SGHAT and CDR2 FQNNGV. The CDR3 sequence is CASSSLNTGLNEKLFF. In DNA, the CDR3 is TGTGCCAGCAGCTCCCTTAATACAGGGCTTAATGAAAAACTGTTTTTT.

The chain joins TRBV18 to TRBJ2-7; D is unclear. This CDR3 has 12 amino acids. V was pared by 3 bases and J by 0 bases, with 3 bases between. The germline V gene encodes CDR1 KGHSH and CDR2 LQKENI. The CDR3 sequence: CASSPSSYEQYF. Written as DNA, the CDR3 is TGTGCCAGCTCACCTAGCTCCTACGAGCAGTACTTC. Using reference TRBV18 and TRBJ2-7 for the parts outside the CDR3, the full variable domain is NAGVMQNPRHLVRRRGQEARLRCSPMKGHSHVYWYRQLPEEGLKFMVYLQKENIIDESGMPKERFSAEFPKEGPSILRIQQVVRGDSAAYFCASSPSSYEQYFGPGTRLTVT.

The chain links TRBV5-1 to TRBJ1-3; no reliable D call. Trimming stripped 0 bases from V and 0 bases from J, with 10 bases between. The germline CDR1 and CDR2 sequences are SGHRS and YFSETQ. The CDR3 covers 16 residues. Here the CDR3 DNA reads TGCGCCAGCAGCTTGGGAGGTCCGTTCTCTGGAAACACCATATATTTT. Its protein product is CASSLGGPFSGNTIYF.

The chain couples TRBV27 to TRBJ2-7; 8 bases are a match to TRBD1. This CDR3 has 15 residues. Looked up from germline, CDR1 is MNHEY and CDR2 is SMNVEV (reference sequence). Losses at the gene ends were 2 bases for V and 5 bases for J; bases not matched to a gene: 8. The CDR3: CASSLMTGATHEQYF. DNA for the CDR3: TGTGCCAGCAGTTTAATGACAGGGGCGACCCACGAGCAGTACTTC.

The chain combines TRBV5-1 with TRBJ2-1; 8 bases fit TRBD2. Germline CDR1 is SGHRS and CDR2 is YFSETQ. The CDR3 is made up of 16 amino acids. V gave up 0 bases and J gave up 3 bases; unmatched junction bases: 5. The CDR3 sequence: CASSLAAGLVYNEQFF. The CDR3 nucleotides are TGCGCCAGCAGCTTGGCTGCGGGACTAGTCTACAATGAGCAGTTCTTC.